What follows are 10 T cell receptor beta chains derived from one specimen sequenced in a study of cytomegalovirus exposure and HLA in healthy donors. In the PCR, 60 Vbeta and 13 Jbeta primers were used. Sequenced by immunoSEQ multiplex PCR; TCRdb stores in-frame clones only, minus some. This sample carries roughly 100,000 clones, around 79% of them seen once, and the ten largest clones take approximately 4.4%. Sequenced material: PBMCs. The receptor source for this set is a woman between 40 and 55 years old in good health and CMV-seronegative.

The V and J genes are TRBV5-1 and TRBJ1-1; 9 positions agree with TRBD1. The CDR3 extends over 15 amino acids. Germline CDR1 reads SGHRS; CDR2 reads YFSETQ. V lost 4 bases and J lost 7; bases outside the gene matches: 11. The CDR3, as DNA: TGCGCCAGCAGCACCCGGGACAGGGTCTTTGGTGAAGCTTTCTTT. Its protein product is CASSTRDRVFGEAFF.

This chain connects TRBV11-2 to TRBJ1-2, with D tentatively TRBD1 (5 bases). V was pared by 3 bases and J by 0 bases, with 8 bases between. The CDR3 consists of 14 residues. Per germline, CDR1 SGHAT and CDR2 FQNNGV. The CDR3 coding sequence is TGTGCCAGCAGCTTTGACAGCGCTAACTATGGCTACACCTTC. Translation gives CASSFDSANYGYTF.

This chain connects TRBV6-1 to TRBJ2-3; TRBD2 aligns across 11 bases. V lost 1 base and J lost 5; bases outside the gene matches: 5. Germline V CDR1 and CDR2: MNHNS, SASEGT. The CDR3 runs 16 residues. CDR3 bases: TGTGCCAGCAGTGAAGGGATAGCGGGGGGGGTAGATACGCAGTATTTT. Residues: CASSEGIAGGVDTQYF.

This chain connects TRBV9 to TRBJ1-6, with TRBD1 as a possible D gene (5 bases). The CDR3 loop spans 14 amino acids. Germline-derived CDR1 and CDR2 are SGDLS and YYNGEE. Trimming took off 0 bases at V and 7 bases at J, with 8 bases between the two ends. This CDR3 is CASSVAGHNSPLHF. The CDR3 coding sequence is TGTGCCAGCAGCGTAGCAGGGCACAATTCACCCCTCCACTTT.

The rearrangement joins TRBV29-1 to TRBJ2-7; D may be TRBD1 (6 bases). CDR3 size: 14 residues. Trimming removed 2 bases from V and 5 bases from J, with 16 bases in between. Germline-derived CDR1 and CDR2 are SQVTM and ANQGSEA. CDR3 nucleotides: TGCAGCGTTGAATTGGACAGAACCGGGGACGAGCAGTACTTC. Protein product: CSVELDRTGDEQYF.

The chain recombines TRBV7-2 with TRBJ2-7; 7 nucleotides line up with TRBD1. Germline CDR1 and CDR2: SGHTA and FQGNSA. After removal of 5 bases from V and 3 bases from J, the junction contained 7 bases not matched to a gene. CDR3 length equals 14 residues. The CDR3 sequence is CASSLETGRYEQYF. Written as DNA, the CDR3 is TGTGCCAGCAGCCTAGAGACAGGGCGCTACGAGCAGTACTTC.

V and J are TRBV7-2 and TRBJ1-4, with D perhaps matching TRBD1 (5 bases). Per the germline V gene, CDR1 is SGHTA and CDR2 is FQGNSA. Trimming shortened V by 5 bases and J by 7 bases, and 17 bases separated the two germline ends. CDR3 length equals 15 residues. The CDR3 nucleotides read TGTGCCAGCAGCCCAAGCCCGTACGGGGGTGAAAAACTGTTTTTT. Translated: CASSPSPYGGEKLFF.

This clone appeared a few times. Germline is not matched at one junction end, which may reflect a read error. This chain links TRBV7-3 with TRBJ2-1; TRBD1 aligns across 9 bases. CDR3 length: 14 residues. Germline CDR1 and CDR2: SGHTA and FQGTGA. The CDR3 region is CASSQGTGYSEQFF. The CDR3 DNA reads TGTGCCAGCAGCCAGGGGACAGGGTACAGTGAGCAGTTCTTC.

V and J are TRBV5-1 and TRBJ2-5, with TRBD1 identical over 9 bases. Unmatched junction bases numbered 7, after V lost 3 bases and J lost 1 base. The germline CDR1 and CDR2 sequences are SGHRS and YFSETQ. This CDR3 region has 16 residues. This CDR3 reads CASSCPDRGFQETQYF. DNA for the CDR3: TGCGCCAGCAGCTGCCCGGACAGGGGATTCCAAGAGACCCAGTACTTC.

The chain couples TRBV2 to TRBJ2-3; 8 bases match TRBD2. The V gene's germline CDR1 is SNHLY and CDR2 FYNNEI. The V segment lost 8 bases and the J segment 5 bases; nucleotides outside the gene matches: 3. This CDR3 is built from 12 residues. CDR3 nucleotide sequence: TGTGCCAGCGTGGCGGGGGGAGATACGCAGTATTTT. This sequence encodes CASVAGGDTQYF.